This passage covers 4 T cell receptor beta chains from one sample sequenced in a study of Ad26.COV2.S vaccination and SARS-CoV-2 variants (dated by TCRdb to the early 2020s). The library was built by means of the immunoSEQ multiplex PCR assay. Drawn from immuneACCESS, this table holds only the in-frame rearrangements with V and J called that TCRdb kept. Clones are partly lost; checked studies trace under half to an unresolved V gene and leave the rest unexplained. The sample contains hundreds of thousands of clones, 85% to 90% of them found a single time. Clones ranked in the top ten supply roughly 5% of the sample. The sample's treatment or condition label, in plain terms: around 19 received Ad26.COV2.S at low or high dose, single or two shots; 5 received placebo; per-sample allocation not given. For vaccine and placebo recipients, the sequenced repertoires came from samples collected on day 63 after the first injection.

The sample here was peripheral blood, taken in a trial of Ad26.COV2.S vaccine versus placebo. The receptors come from a person between 18 and 65 years old who received the Ad26.COV2.S COVID-19 vaccine or a placebo.

This clone was counted a few times. The chain couples TRBV6-5 to TRBJ1-6; D is unresolved. The CDR3 spans 12 residues. CDR1 MNHEY and CDR2 SVGAGI come from the germline V gene. Trimming stripped 7 bases from V and 7 bases from J, with 8 bases between. CDR3 sequence (DNA): TGTGCCAGCAAGCAGCCAAATTCACCCCTCCACTTT. Translated, it gives CASKQPNSPLHF.

Details on this clone: One end of the junction fails to match germline, which may point to a read error. This chain connects TRBV9 to TRBJ2-7; D possibly corresponds to TRBD1 (7 bases). Germline V gives CDR1 SGDLS, CDR2 YYNGEE. The CDR3 covers 15 residues. CDR3 sequence reads: CASSQGRGVSNEQYF. The CDR3 DNA reads TGTGCCAGCAGCCAGGGCAGGGGGGTCTCCAACGAGCAGTACTTC.

This clone occurred once. The rearrangement uses TRBV7-2 and TRBJ2-4; no clear D gene. Germline V CDR1 and CDR2: SGHTA, FQGNSA. V lost 2 bases to trimming and J lost 0 bases, with 5 bases between them. CDR3 size: 14 residues. The DNA for the CDR3 is TGTGCCAGCAGCTTATTAGGAGCCAAAAACATTCAGTACTTC. This sequence encodes CASSLLGAKNIQYF.

This chain links TRBV5-1 with TRBJ2-7; the match to TRBD1 covers 8 bases. Germline lookup yields CDR1 SGHRS and CDR2 YFSETQ. V gave up 4 bases and J gave up 6 bases; unmatched junction bases: 12. The CDR3 covers 15 residues. The CDR3 here is CASSPGQGFESEQYF. CDR3 nucleotide sequence: TGCGCCAGCAGCCCTGGACAGGGTTTTGAGTCCGAGCAGTACTTC.